Listed here are 2 T cell receptor beta chains from one sample, sequenced in a study of Ad26.COV2.S vaccination and SARS-CoV-2 variants. Only in-frame clones appear in the TCRdb table, and some are missing; sequencing was by immunoSEQ multiplex PCR. The top ten clones hold around a tenth of a sample with about 350,000 clones, 80% to 90% of them seen once. Treatment: over 15 received Ad26.COV2.S at low or high dose, single or two shots; roughly five received placebo; per-sample allocation not given. Repertoires come from day 63 after the first vaccine or placebo injection. Here the sequenced sample was peripheral blood, taken in a trial of Ad26.COV2.S vaccine versus placebo. These receptors were taken from a person between 18 and 65 years old who received the Ad26.COV2.S COVID-19 vaccine or a placebo.

The chain carries TRBV24-1 and TRBJ1-2; D is undetermined. V lost 3 bases to trimming and J lost 4 bases, with 11 bases between them. There are 14 residues in the CDR3. Looked up from germline, CDR1 is KGHDR and CDR2 is SFDVKD. CDR3 in DNA: TGTGCCACCAGTGATCCGCCGGGCAGCTATGGCTACACCTTC. Protein: CATSDPPGSYGYTF.

A single count supports this clone. The chain links TRBV11-2 to TRBJ2-3; D is unresolved. Trimming shortened V by 3 bases and J by 7 bases, and 11 bases separated the two germline ends. Germline assignment: CDR1 SGHAT and CDR2 FQNNGV. The CDR3 is 13 residues long. The CDR3 sequence is CASSFTPEYTQYF. The DNA of the CDR3 is TGTGCCAGCAGCTTTACACCAGAGTATACGCAGTATTTT.